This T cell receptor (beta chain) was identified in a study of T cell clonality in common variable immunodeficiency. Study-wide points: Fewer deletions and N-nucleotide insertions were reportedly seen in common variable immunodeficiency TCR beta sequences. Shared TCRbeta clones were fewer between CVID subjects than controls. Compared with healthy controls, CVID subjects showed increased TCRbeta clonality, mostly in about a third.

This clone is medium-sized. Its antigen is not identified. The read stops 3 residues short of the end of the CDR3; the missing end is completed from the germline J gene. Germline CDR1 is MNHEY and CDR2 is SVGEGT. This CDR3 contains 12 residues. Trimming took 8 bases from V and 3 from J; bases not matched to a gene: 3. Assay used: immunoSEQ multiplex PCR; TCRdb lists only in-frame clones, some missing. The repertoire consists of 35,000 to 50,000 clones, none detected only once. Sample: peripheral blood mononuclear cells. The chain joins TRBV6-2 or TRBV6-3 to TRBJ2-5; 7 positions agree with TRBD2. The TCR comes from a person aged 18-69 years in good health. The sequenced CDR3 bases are TGTGCCAGCCAGCGGGAAAAAGAGACC. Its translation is CASQREKET. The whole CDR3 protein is CASQREKETQYF.